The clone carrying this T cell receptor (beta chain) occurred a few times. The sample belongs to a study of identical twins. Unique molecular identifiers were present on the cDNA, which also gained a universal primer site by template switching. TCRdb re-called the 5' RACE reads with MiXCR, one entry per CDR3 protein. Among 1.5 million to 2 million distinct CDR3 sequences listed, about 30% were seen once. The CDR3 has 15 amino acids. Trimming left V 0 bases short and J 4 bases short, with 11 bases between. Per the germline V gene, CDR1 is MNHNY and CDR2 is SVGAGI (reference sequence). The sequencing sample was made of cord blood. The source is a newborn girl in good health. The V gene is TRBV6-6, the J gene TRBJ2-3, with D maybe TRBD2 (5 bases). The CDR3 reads CASSYSILAPDTQYF. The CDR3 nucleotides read TGTGCCAGCAGTTACTCGATCCTAGCTCCAGATACGCAGTATTTT.